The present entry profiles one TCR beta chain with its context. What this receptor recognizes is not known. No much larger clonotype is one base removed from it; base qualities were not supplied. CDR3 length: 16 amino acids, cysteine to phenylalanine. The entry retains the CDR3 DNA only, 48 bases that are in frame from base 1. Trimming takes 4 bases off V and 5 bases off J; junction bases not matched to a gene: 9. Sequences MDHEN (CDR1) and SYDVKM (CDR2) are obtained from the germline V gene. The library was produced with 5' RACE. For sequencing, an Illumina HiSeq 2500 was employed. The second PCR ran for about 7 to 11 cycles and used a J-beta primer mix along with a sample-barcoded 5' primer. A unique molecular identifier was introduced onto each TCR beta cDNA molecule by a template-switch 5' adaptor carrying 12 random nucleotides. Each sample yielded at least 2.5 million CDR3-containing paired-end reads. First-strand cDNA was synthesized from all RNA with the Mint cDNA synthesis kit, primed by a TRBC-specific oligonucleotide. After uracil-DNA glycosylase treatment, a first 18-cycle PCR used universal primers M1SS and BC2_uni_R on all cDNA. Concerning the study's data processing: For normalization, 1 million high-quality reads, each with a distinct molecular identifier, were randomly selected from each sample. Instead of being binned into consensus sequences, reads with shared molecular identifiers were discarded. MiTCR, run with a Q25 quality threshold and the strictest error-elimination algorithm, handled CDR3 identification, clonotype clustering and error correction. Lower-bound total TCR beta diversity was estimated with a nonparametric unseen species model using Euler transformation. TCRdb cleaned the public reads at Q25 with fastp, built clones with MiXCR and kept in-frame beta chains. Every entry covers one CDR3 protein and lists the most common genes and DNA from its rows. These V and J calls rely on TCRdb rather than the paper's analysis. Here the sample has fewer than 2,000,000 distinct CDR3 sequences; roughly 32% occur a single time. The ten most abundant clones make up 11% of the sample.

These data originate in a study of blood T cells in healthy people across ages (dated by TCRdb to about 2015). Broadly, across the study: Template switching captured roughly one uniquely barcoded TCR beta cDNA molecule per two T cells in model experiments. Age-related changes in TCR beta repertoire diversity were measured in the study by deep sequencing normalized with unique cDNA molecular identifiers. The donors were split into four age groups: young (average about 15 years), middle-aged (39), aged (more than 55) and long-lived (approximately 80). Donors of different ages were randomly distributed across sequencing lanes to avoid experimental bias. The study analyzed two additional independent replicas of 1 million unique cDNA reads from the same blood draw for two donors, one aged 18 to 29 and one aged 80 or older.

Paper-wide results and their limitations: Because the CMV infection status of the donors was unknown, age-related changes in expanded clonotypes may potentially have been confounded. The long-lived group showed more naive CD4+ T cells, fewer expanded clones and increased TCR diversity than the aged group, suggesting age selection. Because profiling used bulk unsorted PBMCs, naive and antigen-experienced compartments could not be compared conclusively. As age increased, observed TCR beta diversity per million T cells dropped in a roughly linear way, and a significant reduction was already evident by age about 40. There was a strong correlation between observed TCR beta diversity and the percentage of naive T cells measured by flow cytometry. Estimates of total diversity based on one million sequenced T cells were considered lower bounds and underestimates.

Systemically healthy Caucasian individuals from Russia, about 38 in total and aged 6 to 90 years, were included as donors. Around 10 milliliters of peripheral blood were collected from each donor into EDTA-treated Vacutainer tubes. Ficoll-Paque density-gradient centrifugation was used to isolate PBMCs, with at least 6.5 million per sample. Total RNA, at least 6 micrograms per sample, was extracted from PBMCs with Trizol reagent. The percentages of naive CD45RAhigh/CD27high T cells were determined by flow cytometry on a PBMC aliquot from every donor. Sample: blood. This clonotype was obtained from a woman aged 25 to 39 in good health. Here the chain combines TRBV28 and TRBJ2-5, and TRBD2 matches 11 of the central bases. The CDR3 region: CASSSLSGRAGETQYF. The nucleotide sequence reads TGTGCCAGCAGTTCCCTTAGCGGGAGGGCCGGGGAGACCCAGTACTTC.